This TCR beta chain was found in a study of blood T cell repertoires in COVID-19. Whole-study context: The origin of the acute and convalescent COVID-19 samples was the United States, Italy and Spain.

Germline V gives CDR1 SGHDT, CDR2 YYEEEE. V lost 2 bases to trimming and J lost 6 bases; unmatched junction nucleotides: 3. CDR3 length equals 13 residues. In the original processing: Researchers report that nucleated cell counts were estimated from reference gene primer amplification. Assay used: immunoSEQ multiplex PCR; TCRdb lists only in-frame clones, some missing. The V and J calls and clone size are taken from that table; D and trimming were inferred from the DNA. This table holds approximately 220,000 clones, roughly 89% found once. Recruits, aged roughly 18 to 89 years, lived in 24 US areas. Participants had their cohort set by participant-reported clinical history. This clone was detected only once.

The chain carries TRBV5-6 and TRBJ1-2, with TRBD1 identical over 8 bases. The sequenced material came from PBMCs or T cells enriched from blood (not recorded which). The sequence was obtained from a woman between 25 and 40 years old with acute COVID-19. CDR3 nucleotides: TGTGCCAGCAGCTTAATACAGGGGGATGGCTACACCTTC. Its translation is CASSLIQGDGYTF.